This TCR beta chain comes out of a study of response to subunit inactivated influenza vaccine. General study results and limits: It was suggested by the authors that few new T cells are recruited by each seasonal influenza vaccination.

This clonotype was seen ten or more times. Its antigen is as yet unknown. TCRdb processed the RT-PCR reads anew with MiXCR; each CDR3 protein has one entry. The repertoire includes about 650,000 distinct CDR3 sequences, 15% to 18% of them detected once, and more than 9% sits in the top ten. Germline V gives CDR1 SGHAT, CDR2 FQDESV (reference sequence). With V trimmed by 3 bases and J by 2 bases, 11 bases remained unmatched. This CDR3 has 18 amino acids. The chain carries TRBV11-1 and TRBJ2-3; 10 bases align to TRBD2. This TCR was recovered from a man aged 50 to 60 who received an inactivated influenza vaccine. The source was PBMCs from blood, collected 12 days after vaccination. DNA of the CDR3: TGTGCCAGCAGCTTCGGGCTAGCGGGAGTTCACCTCACAGATACGCAGTATTTT. It codes for CASSFGLAGVHLTDTQYF.